Listed below are T cell receptor beta chains from one sample, sequenced in a study of regulatory T cells in long-lasting Graves disease. TCRdb itself ran the multiplex PCR reads through MiXCR, one entry per CDR3 protein. This repertoire shows approximately 460,000 distinct CDR3 sequences, about a sixth found once; its top ten account for 9.5% to 12%. A further study also used this sample, focusing on T cells in Graves' hyperthyroidism and ophthalmopathy.

The specimen was peripheral blood mononuclear cells (PBMCs), collected at new diagnosis, from a patient treated with antithyroid drugs. The receptors come from a woman aged 25-40 years with Graves disease. The CDR3 runs from the conserved cysteine through the conserved F or W. The order of the fields is D gene, clone size, J gene, V gene, CDR3 DNA, CDR3 protein. D genes are given only for firm matches. Clone size is given for some rows only: seen once, a few or many times, or a class if the clone is expanded.

TRBD1	many	TRBJ2-7	TRBV12-3/TRBV12-4	TGTGCCAGCAGGTCGGGACAGGGGGAGGCGCAGTACTTC	CASRSGQGEAQYF
-	many	TRBJ2-3	TRBV7-2	TGTGCCAGCAGCTTAGAACATCGCGTAGATACGCAGTATTTT	CASSLEHRVDTQYF
-	few	TRBJ2-5	TRBV28	TGTGCCAGCAGGACTAGACCGGGAGCGGTCGGGACCCAGTACTTC	CASRTRPGAVGTQYF
TRBD1	few	TRBJ2-2	TRBV5-1	TGCGCCAGCACGCCAAGGACAGGGAACACCGGGGAGCTGTTTTTT	CASTPRTGNTGELFF
TRBD2	many	TRBJ2-7	TRBV25-1	TGTGCCAGCAGTGATGAGTGGCTAGCGGGTAACTCCTACGAGCAGTACTTC	CASSDEWLAGNSYEQYF
-	few	TRBJ2-7	TRBV29-1	TGCAGCGTAGGGACATCTTCGACCTACGAGCAGTACTTC	CSVGTSSTYEQYF
TRBD2	many	TRBJ2-1	TRBV7-2	TGTGCCAGCAGCCCACTGACTAGCGGGATAATGGGGTTCTTC	CASSPLTSGIMGFF
TRBD2	few	TRBJ2-7	TRBV10-3	TGTGCCATCAGTGAAAGACTAGCGGGAGTCGAGCAGTACTTC	CAISERLAGVEQYF
TRBD2	few	TRBJ2-4	TRBV6-2/TRBV6-3	TGTGCCAGCAGTTACTCCAGCCCAGCGGGAGGGCCGAACATTCAGTACTTC	CASSYSSPAGGPNIQYF
TRBD1	few	TRBJ1-1	TRBV28	TGTGCCAGCGGCGGGACAGAAGCTTATGCTTTCTTT	CASGGTEAYAFF
TRBD2	many	TRBJ2-7	TRBV28	TGTGCCAGCAGCACAGCGGGAACAGCCTACGAGCAGTACTTC	CASSTAGTAYEQYF
TRBD1	many	TRBJ2-7	TRBV20-1	TGCAGTGCTAGTCGGTTCCAGGGGGCGGGCGAGCAGTACTTC	CSASRFQGAGEQYF
-	-	TRBJ1-1	TRBV3-1	TGTGCCAGCAGCATTTCGACAAGGCACACTGAAGCTTTCTTT	CASSISTRHTEAFF
-	many	TRBJ2-3	TRBV2	TGTGCCAGCGCTTACACAGATACGCAGTATTTT	CASAYTDTQYF
TRBD2	many	TRBJ2-3	TRBV27	TGTGCCAGCAGTTCCCTGGATCCGGGCCTAGCGGGAGACACGCAGTATTTT	CASSSLDPGLAGDTQYF
-	-	TRBJ1-6	TRBV12-5	TGTGCTAGTGGCCGCGGGGGTAATTCACCCCTCCACTTT	CASGRGGNSPLHF